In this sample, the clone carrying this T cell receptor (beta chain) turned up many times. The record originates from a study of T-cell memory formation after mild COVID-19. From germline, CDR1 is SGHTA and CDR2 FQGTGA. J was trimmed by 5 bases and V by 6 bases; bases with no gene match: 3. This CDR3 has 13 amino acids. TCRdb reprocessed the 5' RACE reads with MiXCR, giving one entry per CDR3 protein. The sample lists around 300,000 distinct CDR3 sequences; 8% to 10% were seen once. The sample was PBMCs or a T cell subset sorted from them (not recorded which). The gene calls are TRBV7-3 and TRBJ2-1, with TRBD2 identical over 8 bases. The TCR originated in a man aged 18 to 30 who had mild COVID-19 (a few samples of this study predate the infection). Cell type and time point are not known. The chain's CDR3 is CASSSGLDNEQFF. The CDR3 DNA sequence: TGTGCCAGCAGTTCGGGACTAGACAATGAGCAGTTCTTC.